This T cell receptor (beta chain) was identified during a study of neurological immune-mediated disorders. TCRdb called the 5' RACE reads again in MiXCR, with one record for every CDR3 protein. Of 36,000 or so distinct CDR3 sequences listed, 10% were seen once; the top ten hold 6.6%. Trimming shortened V by 1 base and J by 2 bases, and 8 bases separated the two germline ends. This CDR3 region has 14 residues. In germline, CDR1 is SEHNR, CDR2 FQNEAQ (reference sequence). This clonotype was counted many times. The sequenced sample was PBMCs. This TCR derives from a woman younger than 45 with HTLV-1-associated myelopathy (HAM/TSP). The genes are TRBV7-9 and TRBJ1-2; D gene unclear. The CDR3 DNA follows: TGTGCCAGCAGCTTAGAGGCCCAAAACTATGGCTACACCTTC. This gives the protein CASSLEAQNYGYTF.